This passage covers 13 T cell receptor beta chains from one sample sequenced in a study of T cell repertoires in cytomegalovirus infection. One entry per CDR3 protein results from TCRdb running MiXCR on the reads. This table has more than 350,000 distinct CDR3 sequences, roughly a third appearing once. Sequences were obtained from PBMCs. Receptors originate from a human donor in good health (CMV status not recorded). Some clones in this sample may be carry-over from other donors' samples.

This clonotype was detected only a few times. This chain joins TRBV20-1 and TRBJ2-7; perhaps TRBD1 as D (5 bases). Deletions cut 4 bases from V and 4 bases from J, with 14 bases between. This CDR3 comprises 13 residues. The germline V gene encodes CDR1 DFQATT and CDR2 SNEGSKA (reference sequence). For the CDR3, the DNA is TGCAGTGCTAACGTAGGGGTGGAATACGAGCAGTACTTC. Translating gives CSANVGVEYEQYF.

This clonotype occurred many times. The V and J genes are TRBV27 and TRBJ2-3, with 13 bases that match TRBD2. Germline loops: CDR1 MNHEY, CDR2 SMNVEV (reference sequence). The length of the CDR3 is 18 residues. With V trimmed by 6 bases and J by 0 bases, 9 bases remained unmatched. The CDR3: CASRSTSGGTPSTDTQYF. CDR3 DNA sequence: TGTGCCAGCAGATCGACTAGCGGGGGGACTCCTAGCACAGATACGCAGTATTTT.

The J gene is TRBJ2-1, the V gene TRBV7-2; tentatively, D is TRBD2 (6 bases). Trimming took off 5 bases at V and 3 bases at J, with 11 bases between the two ends. The CDR3 has 14 amino acids. Germline CDR1 reads SGHTA; CDR2 reads FQGNSA. The CDR3 DNA follows: TGTGCCAGCAGCGACGGGACTCGCTACAATGAGCAGTTCTTC. Protein: CASSDGTRYNEQFF. The whole variable domain, filled in from reference TRBV7-2 and TRBJ2-1, reads GAGVSQSPSNKVTEKGKDVELRCDPISGHTALYWYRQSLGQGLEFLIYFQGNSAPDKSGLPSDRFSAERTGGSVSTLTIQRTQQEDSAVYLCASSDGTRYNEQFFGPGTRLTVL.

About this clonotype: A much larger clone sits a single nucleotide away, making a read error possible. This chain links TRBV6-1 with TRBJ2-1; D is perhaps TRBD2 (6 bases). Germline CDR1 reads MNHNS; CDR2 reads SASEGT. This CDR3 has 12 amino acids. This CDR3 reads CARSEWEVEQFF. The CDR3 DNA follows: TGTGCCCGCAGTGAATGGGAGGTTGAGCAGTTCTTC.

This chain connects TRBV30 to TRBJ2-5; D possibly corresponds to TRBD2 (6 bases). This CDR3 contains 13 residues. Trimming removed 0 bases from V and 4 bases from J, with 9 bases in between. Germline-derived CDR1 and CDR2 are GTSNPN and SVGIG (reference sequence). CDR3 sequence: CAWSVGGTETQYF. The CDR3 DNA is TGTGCCTGGAGTGTGGGGGGAACAGAGACCCAGTACTTC.

This chain connects TRBV2 to TRBJ1-2; D not resolved. Germline V lookup: CDR1 SNHLY, CDR2 FYNNEI. The V end was cut by 4 bases, the J end by 13 bases, with 10 bases between. CDR3 length: 10 amino acids. DNA for the CDR3: TGTGCCAGCAGTGGAAGCTCCTCCACCTTC. This translates into CASSGSSSTF.

J is TRBJ1-6 and V is TRBV3-1; D may be TRBD1 (5 bases). This CDR3 comprises 12 residues. V was pared by 6 bases and J by 9 bases, with 9 bases between. Germline loops: CDR1 LGHDT, CDR2 YNNKEL (reference sequence). CDR3 nucleotides: TGTGCCAGCAGGCTAACAGGTTCACCCCTCCACTTT. Translation: CASRLTGSPLHF.

The chain is built from TRBV19 and TRBJ2-7; possibly TRBD2 for D (7 bases). V lost 3 bases to trimming and J lost 2 bases, with 14 bases between them. The CDR3 has 15 amino acids. Looked up from germline, CDR1 is LNHDA and CDR2 is SQIVND (reference sequence). The CDR3 bases are TGTGCCAGTAGTATGGGGGGGCTGGAGACCTACGAGCAGTACTTC. Amino acids: CASSMGGLETYEQYF.

This clonotype has a single count. One junction end disagrees with the germline gene, perhaps due to a read error. The rearrangement uses TRBV11-2 and TRBJ2-2; 16 positions match TRBD2. The germline CDR1 and CDR2 sequences are SGHAT and FQNNGV. There are 19 residues in the CDR3. For the CDR3, the DNA is TGTGCCAGCAGCACAGGGGGACTAGCGGGGGGGGATCGAACCGGGGCGCTGTTTTTT. The encoded protein is CASSTGGLAGGDRTGALFF.

Concerning this clonotype: A read error may account for a junction end that differs from germline. The chain has TRBV7-2 and TRBJ1-5; D gene uncertain. Germline values: CDR1 SGHTA, CDR2 FQGNSA. There are 15 residues in the CDR3. CDR3 protein: CASSVADQLWQPQHF. In DNA, the CDR3 is TGTGCCAGCAGCGTAGCCGACCAGTTGTGGCAGCCCCAGCATTTT.

V gene TRBV20-1 combines with J gene TRBJ2-7; 11 bases map to TRBD2. There are 14 residues in the CDR3. The germline gives CDR1 DFQATT, CDR2 SNEGSKA (reference sequence). V trimming: 5 bases; J trimming: 0 bases; junction bases outside the gene matches: 3. In DNA form, the CDR3 reads TGCAGTGCTCGGACTAGCGGGCCCTCCTACGAGCAGTACTTC. It codes for CSARTSGPSYEQYF.

The rearrangement links TRBV24-1 to TRBJ2-5; TRBD2 is a possible D gene (6 bases). With 4 bases removed from V and 1 base from J, the gap between germline ends came to 15 bases. This CDR3 is 16 amino acids long. Germline V gene sequence: CDR1 KGHDR, CDR2 SFDVKD. This chain's CDR3 is CATSDPSSSAQETQYF. The CDR3 bases are TGTGCCACCAGTGACCCATCCTCTAGCGCCCAAGAGACCCAGTACTTC.

The CDR3 loop reads CASSSRTLTGRGYTF. Here the CDR3 DNA reads TGTGCCAGCAGCAGCAGAACTTTGACAGGGAGAGGCTACACCTTC. This chain uses TRBV14 with TRBJ1-2; 7 positions match TRBD1. The junction had 14 bases not matched to a gene; V was cut back by 5 bases and J by 8 bases. The CDR3 has 15 residues. Germline loops: CDR1 SGHDN, CDR2 FVKESK.